The T cell receptor beta chain under discussion was sequenced for a study of blood T cells in healthy people across ages. A second about 7 to 12 cycle PCR used barcoded and J-beta primers. Using its own MiXCR run on the 5' RACE reads, TCRdb lists one record per CDR3 protein. The top ten hold roughly 18% of the sample, which has 700,000 to 1,000,000 distinct CDR3 sequences, roughly 44% seen once. On this clonotype itself: As yet, its antigen is unknown.

Findings of the study overall: Unsorted PBMC material precluded a definitive naive versus antigen-experienced comparison. Nothing was known about donor CMV status, and this possibly confounded expanded clonotype changes.

The sequencing sample was made of blood. The TCR sequence derives from a man aged 60-69 years in good health.

This CDR3 reads CASSKMGQGFYNEQYF. The CDR3 region has the DNA TGTGCCAGCAGCAAAATGGGACAGGGGTTCTACAATGAGCAGTACTTC. The chain combines TRBV21-1 with TRBJ2-5; TRBD1, as called in the table, went unchecked against the DNA. TRBV21-1 is listed as a pseudogene. CDR3 length equals 16 residues.